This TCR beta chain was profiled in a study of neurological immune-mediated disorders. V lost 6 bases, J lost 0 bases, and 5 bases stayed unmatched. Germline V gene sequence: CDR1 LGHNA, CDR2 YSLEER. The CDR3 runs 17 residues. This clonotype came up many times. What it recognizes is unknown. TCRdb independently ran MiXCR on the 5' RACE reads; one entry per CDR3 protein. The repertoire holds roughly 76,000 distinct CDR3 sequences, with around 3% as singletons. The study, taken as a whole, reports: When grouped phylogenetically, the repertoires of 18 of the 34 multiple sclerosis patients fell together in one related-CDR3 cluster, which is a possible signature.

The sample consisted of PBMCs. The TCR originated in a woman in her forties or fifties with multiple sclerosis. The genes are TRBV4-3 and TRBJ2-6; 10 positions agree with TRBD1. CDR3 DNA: TGCGCCAGCAGTCCGACAGGGGGCTCCTCTGGGGCCAACGTCCTGACTTTC. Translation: CASSPTGGSSGANVLTF.